A selection of T cell receptor beta chains follows, all from one sample in a study of shared clonotypes between healthy human individuals. Clones were read by immunoSEQ multiplex PCR, and TCRdb kept only the in-frame ones, dropping some. The repertoire holds 500,000 or so clones, with around 95% as singletons. Sample: naive CD4+ T cells sorted from blood. Receptors originate from a woman between 25 and 40 years old in good health. Both conserved end residues are part of each CDR3. Each record gives: CDR3 length, J gene, clone size, V gene, D gene, CDR3 protein, CDR3 DNA. The D gene is left open where the match is weak. Some rows mark clone size as missing; the rest say once, few, many or name a class of expanded clone.

len: 17
j_gene: TRBJ2-7
abundance: -
v_gene: TRBV27
d_gene: TRBD2
CDR3aa: CASSLARGAGRVYEQYF
CDR3nt: TGTGCCAGCAGTTTGGCTCGGGGAGCGGGAAGAGTCTACGAGCAGTACTTC

len: 12
j_gene: TRBJ2-7
abundance: once
v_gene: TRBV7-2
d_gene: -
CDR3aa: CASSPTAYEQYF
CDR3nt: TGTGCCAGCAGCCCGACTGCCTACGAGCAGTACTTC

len: 16
j_gene: TRBJ2-4
abundance: -
v_gene: TRBV6-5
d_gene: -
CDR3aa: CASSYSAGGGKNIQYF
CDR3nt: TGTGCCAGCAGTTACTCGGCAGGGGGGGGCAAAAACATTCAGTACTTC

len: 17
j_gene: TRBJ2-2
abundance: -
v_gene: TRBV7-9
d_gene: TRBD1
CDR3aa: CASSFLGQSKGTGELFF
CDR3nt: TGTGCCAGCAGCTTCCTGGGACAGTCAAAGGGCACCGGGGAGCTGTTTTTT

len: 15
j_gene: TRBJ2-1
abundance: -
v_gene: TRBV27
d_gene: TRBD2
CDR3aa: CATRTSGNSYNEQFF
CDR3nt: TGTGCCACCCGAACTAGCGGCAACTCCTACAATGAGCAGTTCTTC

len: 15
j_gene: TRBJ1-4
abundance: -
v_gene: TRBV7-9
d_gene: -
CDR3aa: CASSRGFSTNEKLFF
CDR3nt: TGTGCCAGCAGTCGGGGCTTCTCAACTAATGAAAAACTGTTTTTT

len: 13
j_gene: TRBJ1-2
abundance: -
v_gene: TRBV10-3
d_gene: -
CDR3aa: CAIQVPGEDRYTF
CDR3nt: TGTGCCATCCAGGTTCCGGGGGAGGATCGCTACACCTTC

len: 12
j_gene: TRBJ2-3
abundance: -
v_gene: TRBV6-6
d_gene: -
CDR3aa: CASSYREEVQYF
CDR3nt: TGTGCCAGCAGTTATCGTGAAGAAGTTCAGTATTTT

len: 15
j_gene: TRBJ1-4
abundance: -
v_gene: TRBV5-8
d_gene: TRBD1
CDR3aa: CASSPDREFHEKLFF
CDR3nt: TGTGCCAGCAGCCCGGACAGGGAGTTTCATGAAAAACTGTTTTTT

len: 13
j_gene: TRBJ2-7
abundance: -
v_gene: TRBV30
d_gene: -
CDR3aa: CAWSVLGGGEQYF
CDR3nt: TGTGCCTGGAGTGTACTTGGAGGAGGCGAGCAGTACTTC

len: 15
j_gene: TRBJ2-1
abundance: -
v_gene: TRBV9
d_gene: TRBD2
CDR3aa: CASSVGLAAYNEQFF
CDR3nt: TGTGCCAGCAGCGTCGGACTAGCGGCTTACAATGAGCAGTTCTTC

len: 15
j_gene: TRBJ1-1
abundance: -
v_gene: TRBV5-4
d_gene: -
CDR3aa: CASSLEAQGNTEAFF
CDR3nt: TGTGCCAGCAGCTTGGAGGCTCAGGGTAACACTGAAGCTTTCTTT

len: 19
j_gene: TRBJ2-1
abundance: -
v_gene: TRBV11-2
d_gene: -
CDR3aa: CASSPRGGGEEGPKDEQFF
CDR3nt: TGTGCCAGCAGCCCTAGAGGGGGAGGGGAGGAAGGGCCAAAGGATGAGCAGTTCTTC

len: 17
j_gene: TRBJ2-7
abundance: -
v_gene: TRBV28
d_gene: TRBD2
CDR3aa: CASSSPGVAGVGYEQYF
CDR3nt: TGTGCCAGCAGTTCCCCCGGGGTAGCGGGAGTGGGGTACGAGCAGTACTTC

len: 15
j_gene: TRBJ2-7
abundance: -
v_gene: TRBV7-2
d_gene: TRBD2
CDR3aa: CASSKAASGSYEQYF
CDR3nt: TGTGCCAGCAGCAAGGCAGCTAGCGGGAGCTACGAGCAGTACTTC